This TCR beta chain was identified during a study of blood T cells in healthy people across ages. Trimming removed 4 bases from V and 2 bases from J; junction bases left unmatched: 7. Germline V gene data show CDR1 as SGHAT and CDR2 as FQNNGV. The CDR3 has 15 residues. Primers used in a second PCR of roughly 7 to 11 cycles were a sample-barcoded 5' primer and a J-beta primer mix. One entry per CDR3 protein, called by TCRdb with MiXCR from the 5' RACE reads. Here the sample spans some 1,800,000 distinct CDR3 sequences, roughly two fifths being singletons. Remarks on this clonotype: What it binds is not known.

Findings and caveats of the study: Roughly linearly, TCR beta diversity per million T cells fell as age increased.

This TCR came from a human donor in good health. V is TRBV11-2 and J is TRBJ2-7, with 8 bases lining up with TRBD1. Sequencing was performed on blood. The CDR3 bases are TGTGCCAGCAGCTGGGATCTGGACAGGGCCTACGAGCAGTACTTC. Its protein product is CASSWDLDRAYEQYF. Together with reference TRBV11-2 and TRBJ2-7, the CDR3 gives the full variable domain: EAGVAQSPRYKIIEKRQSVAFWCNPISGHATLYWYQQILGQGPKLLIQFQNNGVVDDSQLPKDRFSAERLKGVDSTLKIQPAKLEDSAVYLCASSWDLDRAYEQYFGPGTRLTVT.